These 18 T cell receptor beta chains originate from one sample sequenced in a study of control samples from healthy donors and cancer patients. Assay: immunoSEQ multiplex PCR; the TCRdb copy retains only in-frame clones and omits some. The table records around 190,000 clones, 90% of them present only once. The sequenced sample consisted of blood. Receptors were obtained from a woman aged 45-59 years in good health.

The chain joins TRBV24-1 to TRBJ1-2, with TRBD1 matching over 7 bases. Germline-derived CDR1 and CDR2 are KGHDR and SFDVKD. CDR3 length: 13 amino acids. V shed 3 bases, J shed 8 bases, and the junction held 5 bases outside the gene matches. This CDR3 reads CATSDDRVDGYTF. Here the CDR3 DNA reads TGTGCCACCAGTGATGACAGGGTCGACGGCTACACCTTC.

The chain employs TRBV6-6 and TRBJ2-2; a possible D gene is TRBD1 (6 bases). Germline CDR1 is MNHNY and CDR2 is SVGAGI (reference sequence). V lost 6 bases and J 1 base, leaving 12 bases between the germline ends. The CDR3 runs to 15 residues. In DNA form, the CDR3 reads TGTGCCAGCAGCCTTCAGACAGGGAACACCGGGGAGCTGTTTTTT. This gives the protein CASSLQTGNTGELFF.

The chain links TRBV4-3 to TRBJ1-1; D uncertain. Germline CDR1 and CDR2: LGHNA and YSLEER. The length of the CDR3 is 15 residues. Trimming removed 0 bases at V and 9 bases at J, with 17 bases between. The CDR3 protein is CASSQEPKSYLKAFF. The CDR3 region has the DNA TGCGCCAGCAGCCAAGAACCGAAGAGTTACCTCAAAGCTTTCTTT.

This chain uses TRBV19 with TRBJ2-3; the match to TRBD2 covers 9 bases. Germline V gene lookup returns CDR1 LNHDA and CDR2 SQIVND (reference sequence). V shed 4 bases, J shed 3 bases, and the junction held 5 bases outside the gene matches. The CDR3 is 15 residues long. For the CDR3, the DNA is TGTGCCAGTAGTAGCGGGGGGGCCGGGACAGATACGCAGTATTTT. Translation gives CASSSGGAGTDTQYF.

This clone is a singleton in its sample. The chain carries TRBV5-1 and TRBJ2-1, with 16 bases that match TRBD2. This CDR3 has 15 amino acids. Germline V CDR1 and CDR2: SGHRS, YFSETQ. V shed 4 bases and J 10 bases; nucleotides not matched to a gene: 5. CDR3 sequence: CASSPGLAGGEEQFF. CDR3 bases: TGCGCCAGCAGCCCGGGACTAGCGGGAGGGGAGGAGCAGTTCTTC.

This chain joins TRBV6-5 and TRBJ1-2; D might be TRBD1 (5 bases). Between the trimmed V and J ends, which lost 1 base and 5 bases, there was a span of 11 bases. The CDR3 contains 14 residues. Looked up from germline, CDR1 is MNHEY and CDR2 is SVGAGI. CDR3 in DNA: TGTGCCAGCAGTTACTACCCAGGGATTTATGGCTACACCTTC. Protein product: CASSYYPGIYGYTF.

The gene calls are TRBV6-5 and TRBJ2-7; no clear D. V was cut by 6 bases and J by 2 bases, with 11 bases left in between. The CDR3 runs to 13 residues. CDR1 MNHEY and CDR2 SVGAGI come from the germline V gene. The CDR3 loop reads CASSGPWPYEQYF. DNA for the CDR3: TGTGCCAGCAGCGGACCCTGGCCCTACGAGCAGTACTTC.

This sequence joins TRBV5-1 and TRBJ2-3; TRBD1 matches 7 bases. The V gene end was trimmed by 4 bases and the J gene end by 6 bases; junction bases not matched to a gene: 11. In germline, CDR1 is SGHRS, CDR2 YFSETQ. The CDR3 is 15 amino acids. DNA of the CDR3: TGCGCCAGCAGCCATGGGACAGTACCTTCCGATACGCAGTATTTT. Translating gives CASSHGTVPSDTQYF.

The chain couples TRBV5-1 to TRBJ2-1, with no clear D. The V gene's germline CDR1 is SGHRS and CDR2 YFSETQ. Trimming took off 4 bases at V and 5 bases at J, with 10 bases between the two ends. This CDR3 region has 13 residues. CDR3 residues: CASSPGLDNEQFF. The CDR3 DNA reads TGCGCCAGCAGCCCTGGCTTGGACAATGAGCAGTTCTTC. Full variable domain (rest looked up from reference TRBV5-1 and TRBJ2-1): KAGVTQTPRYLIKTRGQQVTLSCSPISGHRSVSWYQQTPGQGLQFLFEYFSETQRNKGNFPGRFSGRQFSNSRSEMNVSTLELGDSALYLCASSPGLDNEQFFGPGTRLTVL.

CDR3 coding DNA: TGTGCCAGCAGTTTGCAGGGCAATCAGCCCCAGCATTTT. Translated, it gives CASSLQGNQPQHF. V is TRBV12-3 or TRBV12-4 and J is TRBJ1-5; no clear D. V was pared by 3 bases and J by 2 bases, with 5 bases between. The CDR3 covers 13 residues.

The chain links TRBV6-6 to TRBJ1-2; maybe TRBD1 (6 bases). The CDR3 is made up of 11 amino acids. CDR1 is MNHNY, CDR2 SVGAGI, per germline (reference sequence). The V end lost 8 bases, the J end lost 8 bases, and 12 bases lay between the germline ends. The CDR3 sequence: CASYTGRGYTF. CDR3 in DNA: TGTGCCAGCTATACAGGGAGAGGCTACACCTTC.

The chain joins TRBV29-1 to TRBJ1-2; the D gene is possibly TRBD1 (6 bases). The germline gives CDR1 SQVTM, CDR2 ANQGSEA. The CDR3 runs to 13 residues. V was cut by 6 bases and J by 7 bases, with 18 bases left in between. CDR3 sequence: CSVRITGFTGYTF. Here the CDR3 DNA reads TGCAGCGTCCGGATAACAGGGTTCACTGGCTACACCTTC. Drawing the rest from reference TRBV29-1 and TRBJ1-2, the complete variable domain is SAVISQKPSRDICQRGTSLTIQCQVDSQVTMMFWYRQQPGQSLTLIATANQGSEATYESGFVIDKFPISRPNLTFSTLTVSNMSPEDSSIYLCSVRITGFTGYTFGSGTRLTVV.

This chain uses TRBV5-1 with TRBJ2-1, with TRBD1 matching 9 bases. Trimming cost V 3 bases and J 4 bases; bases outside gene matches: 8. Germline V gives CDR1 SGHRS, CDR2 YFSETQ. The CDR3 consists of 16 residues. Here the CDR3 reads CASSSTGGGWYNEQFF. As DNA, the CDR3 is TGCGCCAGCAGCTCAACAGGGGGCGGGTGGTACAATGAGCAGTTCTTC.

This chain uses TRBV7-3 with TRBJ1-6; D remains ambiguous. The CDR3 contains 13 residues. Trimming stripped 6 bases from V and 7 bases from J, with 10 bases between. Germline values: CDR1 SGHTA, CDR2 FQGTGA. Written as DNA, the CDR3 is TGTGCCAGCAGGTCGCTCGGGAATTCACCCCTCCACTTT. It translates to CASRSLGNSPLHF.

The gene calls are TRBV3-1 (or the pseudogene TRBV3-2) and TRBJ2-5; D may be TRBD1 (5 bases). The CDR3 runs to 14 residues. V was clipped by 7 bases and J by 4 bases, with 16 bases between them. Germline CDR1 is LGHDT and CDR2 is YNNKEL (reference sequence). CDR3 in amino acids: CASNPGLGAETQYF. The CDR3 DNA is TGTGCCAGCAACCCGGGCCTAGGGGCAGAGACCCAGTACTTC.

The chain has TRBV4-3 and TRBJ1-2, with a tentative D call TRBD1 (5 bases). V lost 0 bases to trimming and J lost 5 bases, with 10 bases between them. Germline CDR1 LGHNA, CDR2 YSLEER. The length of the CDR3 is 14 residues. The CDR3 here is CASSQDRGIYGYTF. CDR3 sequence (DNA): TGCGCCAGCAGCCAAGACCGGGGCATTTATGGCTACACCTTC.

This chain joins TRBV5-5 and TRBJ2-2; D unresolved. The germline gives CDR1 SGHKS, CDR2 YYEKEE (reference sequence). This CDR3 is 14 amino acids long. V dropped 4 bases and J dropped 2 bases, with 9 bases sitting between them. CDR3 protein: CASSRESNTGELFF. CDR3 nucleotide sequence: TGTGCCAGCAGCCGCGAATCAAACACCGGGGAGCTGTTTTTT.

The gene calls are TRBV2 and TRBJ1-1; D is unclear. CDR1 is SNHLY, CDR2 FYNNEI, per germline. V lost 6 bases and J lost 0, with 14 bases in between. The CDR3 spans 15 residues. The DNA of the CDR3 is TGTGCCAGCAGGTCTCAGGCAGGCGTGAACACTGAAGCTTTCTTT. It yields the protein CASRSQAGVNTEAFF. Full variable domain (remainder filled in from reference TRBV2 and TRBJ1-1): EPEVTQTPSHQVTQMGQEVILRCVPISNHLYFYWYRQILGQKVEFLVSFYNNEISEKSEIFDDQFSVERPDGSNFTLKIRSTKLEDSAMYFCASRSQAGVNTEAFFGQGTRLTVV.